This TCR beta chain comes out of a study of human T cells and chemical hapten exposure. The time point was: patch test 1, 2 weeks after DPC sensitization. As for treatment: therapeutic diphenylcyclopropenone sensitization with weekly scalp DPC. Original analysis: Counts of TCRs in each sample centred on a median of 95,638 and extended from around 25,000 to 690,000. TCRdb reprocessed the RACE reads with MiXCR, giving one entry per CDR3 protein. The V and J calls were determined by TCRdb, not by the authors. The sample lists tens of thousands of distinct CDR3 sequences, approximately 8.6% occurring once. Germline V gene sequence: CDR1 SGDLS, CDR2 YYNGEE. The junction had 12 bases not matched to a gene; V was cut back by 3 bases and J by 12 bases. This CDR3 comprises 14 residues.

The TCR sequence derives from a woman aged 40 to 49 with alopecia areata. Some clones in this sample may be carry-over from other donors' samples. The sequences come from whole blood, collected in connection with sensitization to the hapten diphenylcyclopropenone (DPC). This rearrangement joins TRBV9 to TRBJ1-1, with 9 bases fitting TRBD1. The CDR3 bases are TGTGCCAGCAGCGGAGAAACAGGGGGCGCGTCGTCTTTCTTT. Amino acid sequence: CASSGETGGASSFF.